A selection of T cell receptor beta chains follows, all from one sample in a study of T cell clones after liver transplantation. TCRdb's table, derived via immunoSEQ multiplex PCR, lists solely in-frame clones and lacks some. The sample has about 60,000 clones; about 70% are singletons. Sequenced here: CD4+ T cells from blood, sampled before liver transplant. The receptors shown here come from a human donor who received a liver transplant. Each CDR3 is given with its conserved first and last residue. The order of the fields is J gene, V gene, CDR3 protein.

>TRBJ2-2|TRBV5-1
CASHFGDRVGTGELFF
>TRBJ1-1|TRBV18
CASSPPIAADSTEAFF
>TRBJ1-5|TRBV28
CASIRDIVNQPQHF
>TRBJ2-2|TRBV2
CASSQYEPGLAGGNTGELFF
>TRBJ1-1|TRBV2
CASSAGGRRTEAFF
>TRBJ2-7|TRBV19
CATSARIQGGEQYF
>TRBJ1-4|TRBV7-8
CASSLRPGQTNEKLFF
>TRBJ2-1|TRBV10-3
CAAGTGTNSYNEQFF
>TRBJ1-6|TRBV7-2
CASMWGVANSPLHF
>TRBJ1-5|TRBV18
CASSPLDNQPQHF
>TRBJ2-2|TRBV7-7
CASSLAAAGGAGELFF
>TRBJ2-5|TRBV20-1
CSAAGEETQYF
>TRBJ1-3|TRBV5-8
CASQRESGNTIYF
>TRBJ1-2|TRBV19
CASSFRQGASGYTF
>TRBJ1-2|TRBV2
CASMQGMRGYTF
>TRBJ2-6|TRBV27
CASSFGQVTFSGANVLTF
>TRBJ1-6|TRBV18
CASSPLDRHSPLHF
>TRBJ2-7|TRBV4-1
CASSQVIGGGGEQYF
>TRBJ1-1|TRBV19
CASTSSQGGAFF
>TRBJ2-1|TRBV11-2
CASSSFRREYNEQFF
>TRBJ2-1|TRBV5-1
CASSFGQGVYNEQFF
>TRBJ1-1|TRBV9
CASSVGGGEGRDTEAFF